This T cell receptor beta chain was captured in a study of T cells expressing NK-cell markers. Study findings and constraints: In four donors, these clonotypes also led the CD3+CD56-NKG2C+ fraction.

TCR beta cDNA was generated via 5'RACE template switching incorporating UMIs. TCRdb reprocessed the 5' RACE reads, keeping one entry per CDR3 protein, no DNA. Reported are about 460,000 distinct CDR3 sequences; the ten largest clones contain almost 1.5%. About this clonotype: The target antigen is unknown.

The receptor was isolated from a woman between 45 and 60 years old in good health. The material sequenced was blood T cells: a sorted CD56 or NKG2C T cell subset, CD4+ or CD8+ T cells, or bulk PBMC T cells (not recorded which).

This CDR3 reads CASSDQAGGGEQYF. The chain uses TRBV9 and TRBJ2-7; the TCRdb call, TRBD1, lacks DNA for checking. This CDR3 is 14 amino acids long. In germline, CDR1 is SGDLS, CDR2 YYNGEE.